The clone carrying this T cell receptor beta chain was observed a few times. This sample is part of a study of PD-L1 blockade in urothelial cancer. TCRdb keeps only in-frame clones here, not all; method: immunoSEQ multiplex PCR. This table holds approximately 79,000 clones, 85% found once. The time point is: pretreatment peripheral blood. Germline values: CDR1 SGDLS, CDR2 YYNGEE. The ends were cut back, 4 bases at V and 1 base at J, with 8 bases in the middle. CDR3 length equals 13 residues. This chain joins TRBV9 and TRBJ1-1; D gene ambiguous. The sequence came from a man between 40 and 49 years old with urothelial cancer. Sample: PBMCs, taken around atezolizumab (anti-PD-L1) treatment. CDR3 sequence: CASSKRQNTEAFF. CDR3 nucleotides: TGTGCCAGCAGCAAAAGACAGAACACTGAAGCTTTCTTT.